This is a list of T cell receptor beta chains from one sample in a study of coeliac disease. The repertoire was sequenced with immunoSEQ multiplex PCR; TCRdb's copy has only in-frame clones and lacks some. The sample shows around 4,100 clones, approximately 50% of them seen only once. What was sequenced was lymphocytes from the gut lamina propria. These receptors were taken from a man aged 70 or older without celiac disease. CDR3s include the opening cysteine and the closing phenylalanine or tryptophan. The order of the fields is D gene, clone size, J gene, V gene, CDR3 protein, CDR3 DNA. D genes are given only for firm matches. Rows give clone size only sometimes, using once, few, many, or a class for an expanded clone.

>TRBD1|-|TRBJ2-7|TRBV5-6
CASSLKGALGEQYF
TGTGCCAGCAGCTTGAAGGGGGCGCTTGGCGAGCAGTACTTC
>TRBD1|-|TRBJ1-2|TRBV5-1
CASSLGGQGAYGYTF
TGCGCCAGCAGCTTGGGTGGACAGGGGGCCTATGGCTACACCTTC
>-|-|TRBJ1-1|TRBV9
CASSVDGRANTEAFF
TGTGCCAGCAGCGTAGACGGCAGGGCGAACACTGAAGCTTTCTTT
>TRBD1|-|TRBJ1-2|TRBV4-1
CASSQGGTGAAGRSGYTF
TGCGCCAGCAGCCAAGGGGGGACAGGGGCCGCCGGGAGGAGTGGCTACACCTTC
>TRBD1|once|TRBJ2-2|TRBV27
CASSLRGPRTGAVAGELFF
TGTGCCAGCAGTTTACGGGGACCACGGACAGGGGCGGTCGCCGGGGAGCTGTTTTTT
>TRBD1|-|TRBJ1-5|TRBV2
CASSERGQPNQPQHF
TGTGCCAGCAGTGAAAGGGGACAGCCTAATCAGCCCCAGCATTTT
>TRBD2|-|TRBJ2-1|TRBV28
CASLGGGRSLPEQFF
TGTGCCAGCTTGGGGGGGGGACGGAGCCTGCCGGAGCAGTTCTTC
>-|-|TRBJ2-1|TRBV19
CASSISGGGYNEQFF
TGTGCCAGTAGTATATCGGGGGGCGGGTACAATGAGCAGTTCTTC
>-|-|TRBJ1-1|TRBV7-9
CASSQPGVNTEAFF
TGTGCCAGCAGCCAGCCAGGGGTGAACACTGAAGCTTTCTTT
>TRBD2|-|TRBJ2-1|TRBV6-6
CASTTSGGIEQFF
TGTGCCAGCACCACCAGCGGGGGGATTGAGCAGTTCTTC
>-|-|TRBJ2-3|TRBV18
CASSPQSDTQYF
TGTGCCAGCTCACCCCAATCAGATACGCAGTATTTT
>TRBD2|-|TRBJ2-7|TRBV29-1
CSSQRLAGDSYEQYF
TGCAGCTCTCAAAGACTAGCGGGGGACTCCTACGAGCAGTACTTC
>TRBD1|-|TRBJ1-5|TRBV6-1
CASNRDRGQPQHF
TGTGCCAGCAATCGGGACAGGGGGCAGCCCCAGCATTTT
>TRBD2|-|TRBJ2-7|TRBV7-2
CASSTASGPYEQYF
TGTGCCAGCAGCACCGCTAGCGGGCCCTACGAGCAGTACTTC
>-|few|TRBJ2-6|TRBV14
CASSQVRGSGANVLTF
TGTGCCAGCAGCCAAGTGAGGGGGTCTGGGGCCAACGTCCTGACTTTC
>TRBD1|-|TRBJ1-2|TRBV5-4
CASSYGTGYYTF
TGTGCCAGCAGCTATGGGACAGGTTACTACACCTTC
>-|-|TRBJ1-2|TRBV19
CASSIGQLYGYTF
TGTGCCAGTAGTATTGGGCAACTCTATGGCTACACCTTC
>TRBD2|-|TRBJ2-7|TRBV11-2
CASSMTSGGGTYEQYF
TGTGCCAGCAGCATGACTAGCGGGGGGGGGACCTACGAGCAGTACTTC
>-|-|TRBJ2-5|TRBV29-1
CSVEVEELGETQYF
TGCAGCGTTGAAGTGGAGGAATTGGGAGAGACCCAGTACTTC
>-|-|TRBJ2-7|TRBV6-1
CASSELRGISYEQYF
TGTGCCAGCAGTGAATTAAGGGGTATCTCCTACGAGCAGTACTTC
>TRBD2|once|TRBJ2-3|TRBV18
CASSPTGTSSTDTQYF
TGTGCCAGCTCACCCACCGGGACTAGCAGCACAGATACGCAGTATTTT
>-|-|TRBJ1-1|TRBV5-1
CASSLDRVVNTEAFF
TGCGCCAGCAGCTTGGATCGTGTAGTGAACACTGAAGCTTTCTTT
>-|-|TRBJ2-5|TRBV2
CASSRTRSGQETQYF
TGTGCCAGCAGTAGGACCAGAAGCGGTCAAGAGACCCAGTACTTC
>TRBD1|-|TRBJ1-5|TRBV18
CASSPDRGGNQPQHF
TGTGCCAGCTCACCGGACAGGGGGGGCAATCAGCCCCAGCATTTT
>TRBD2|few|TRBJ2-7|TRBV10-2
CASSESGGGSHEQYF
TGCGCCAGCAGTGAGTCGGGCGGGGGGTCCCACGAGCAGTACTTC
>-|few|TRBJ1-6|TRBV7-8
CASSPVRSANYNSPLHF
TGTGCCAGCAGCCCCGTGAGATCCGCGAACTATAATTCACCCCTCCACTTT
>TRBD2|-|TRBJ2-3|TRBV4-2
CASSRRLAENTDTQYF
TGTGCCAGCAGCCGACGCCTAGCGGAAAACACAGATACGCAGTATTTT
>-|-|TRBJ1-2|TRBV2
CASRGHGYTF
TGTGCCAGCCGAGGTCACGGCTACACCTTC
>TRBD1|-|TRBJ1-5|TRBV5-4
CASSFNTGGSGNQPQHF
TGTGCCAGCAGCTTCAACACAGGGGGCTCGGGCAATCAGCCCCAGCATTTT
>-|few|TRBJ2-2|TRBV28
CASSWAGAHTGELFF
TGTGCCAGCAGTTGGGCGGGGGCCCACACCGGGGAGCTGTTTTTT
>-|-|TRBJ2-6|TRBV5-6
CASRYQGSGANVLTF
TGTGCCAGCAGATACCAGGGCTCTGGGGCCAACGTCCTGACTTTC
>TRBD1|-|TRBJ2-5|TRBV7-9
CASSLTGTGWETQYF
TGTGCCAGCAGCTTGACCGGGACAGGCTGGGAGACCCAGTACTTC
>-|medium-sized|TRBJ1-6|TRBV6-5
CASSYSQGGYNSPLHF
TGTGCCAGCAGTTACTCTCAAGGGGGCTATAATTCACCCCTCCACTTT
>TRBD1|-|TRBJ1-2|TRBV19
CASTPGTGKNYGYTF
TGTGCCAGTACTCCGGGGACAGGGAAAAACTATGGCTACACCTTC
>TRBD1|medium-sized|TRBJ1-2|TRBV9
CASSVFTGDYGYTF
TGTGCCAGCAGCGTATTTACAGGGGACTATGGCTACACCTTC
>-|-|TRBJ1-1|TRBV4-1
CASSHHRGEGGFTEAFF
TGCGCCAGCAGCCACCACCGGGGGGAGGGGGGGTTCACTGAAGCTTTCTTT
>-|-|TRBJ2-7|TRBV28
CASRPRVNEQYF
TGTGCCAGCAGACCCAGGGTGAACGAGCAGTACTTC
>-|-|TRBJ1-5|TRBV6-1
CASSERGATDQPQHF
TGTGCCAGCAGTGAACGGGGGGCGACGGATCAGCCCCAGCATTTT
>TRBD1|large|TRBJ1-2|TRBV28
CASSFVDRGYGYTF
TGTGCCAGCAGTTTCGTAGACAGGGGATATGGCTACACCTTC
>-|-|TRBJ2-3|TRBV2
CASSERLRGTDTQYF
TGTGCCAGCAGTGAAAGACTACGCGGCACAGATACGCAGTATTTT